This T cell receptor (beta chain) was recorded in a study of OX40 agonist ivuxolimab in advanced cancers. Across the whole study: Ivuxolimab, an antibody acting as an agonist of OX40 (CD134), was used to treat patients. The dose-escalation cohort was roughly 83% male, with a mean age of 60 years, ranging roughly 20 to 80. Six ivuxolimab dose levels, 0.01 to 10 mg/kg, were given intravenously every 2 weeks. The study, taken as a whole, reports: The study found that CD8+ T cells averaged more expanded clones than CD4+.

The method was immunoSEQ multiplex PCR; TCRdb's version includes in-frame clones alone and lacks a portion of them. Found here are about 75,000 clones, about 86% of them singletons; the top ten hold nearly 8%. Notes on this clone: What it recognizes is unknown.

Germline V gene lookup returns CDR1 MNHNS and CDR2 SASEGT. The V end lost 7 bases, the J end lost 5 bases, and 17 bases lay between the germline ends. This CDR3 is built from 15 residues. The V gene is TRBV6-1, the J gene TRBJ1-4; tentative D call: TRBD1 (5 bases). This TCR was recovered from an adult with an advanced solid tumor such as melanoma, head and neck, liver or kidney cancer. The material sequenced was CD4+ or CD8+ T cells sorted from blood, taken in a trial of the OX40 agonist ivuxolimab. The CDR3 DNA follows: TGTGCCAGCACCCCCCTCGGGGCAGCCAATGAAAAACTGTTTTTT. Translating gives CASTPLGAANEKLFF.